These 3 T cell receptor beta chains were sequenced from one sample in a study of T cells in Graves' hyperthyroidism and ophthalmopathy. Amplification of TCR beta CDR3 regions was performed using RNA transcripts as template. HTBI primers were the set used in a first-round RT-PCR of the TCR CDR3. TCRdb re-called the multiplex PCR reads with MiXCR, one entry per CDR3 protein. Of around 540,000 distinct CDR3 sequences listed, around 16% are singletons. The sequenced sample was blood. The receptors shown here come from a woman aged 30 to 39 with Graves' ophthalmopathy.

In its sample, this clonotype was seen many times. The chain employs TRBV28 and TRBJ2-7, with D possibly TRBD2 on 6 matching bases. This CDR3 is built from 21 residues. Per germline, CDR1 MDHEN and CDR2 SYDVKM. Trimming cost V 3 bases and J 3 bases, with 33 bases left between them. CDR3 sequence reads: CASSFSSVVGGTLGEDYEQYF. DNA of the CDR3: TGTGCCAGCAGTTTTTCCTCCGTGGTGGGCGGGACCCTTGGAGAAGACTACGAGCAGTACTTC. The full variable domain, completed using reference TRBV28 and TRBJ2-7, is DVKVTQSSRYLVKRTGEKVFLECVQDMDHENMFWYRQDPGLGLRLIYFSYDVKMKEKGDIPEGYSVSREKKERFSLILESASTNQTSMYLCASSFSSVVGGTLGEDYEQYFGPGTRLTVT.

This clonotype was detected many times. The CDR3 spells CASSLSAGASYNEQFF. DNA of the CDR3: TGTGCCAGCAGCTTGTCGGCAGGGGCCTCCTACAATGAGCAGTTCTTC. The chain uses TRBV5-6 and TRBJ2-1; the D gene is possibly TRBD1 (6 bases). CDR1 SGHDT and CDR2 YYEEEE come from the germline V gene. The CDR3 has 16 amino acids. Between the trimmed V and J ends, which lost 1 base and 0 bases, there was a span of 11 bases.

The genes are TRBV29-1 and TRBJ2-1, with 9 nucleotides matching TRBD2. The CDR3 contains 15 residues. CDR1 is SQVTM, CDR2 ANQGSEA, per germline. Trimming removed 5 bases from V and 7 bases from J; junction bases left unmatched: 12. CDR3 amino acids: CSVSQVTSGPNEQFF. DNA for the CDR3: TGCAGCGTTTCTCAAGTAACTAGCGGGCCTAATGAGCAGTTCTTC.